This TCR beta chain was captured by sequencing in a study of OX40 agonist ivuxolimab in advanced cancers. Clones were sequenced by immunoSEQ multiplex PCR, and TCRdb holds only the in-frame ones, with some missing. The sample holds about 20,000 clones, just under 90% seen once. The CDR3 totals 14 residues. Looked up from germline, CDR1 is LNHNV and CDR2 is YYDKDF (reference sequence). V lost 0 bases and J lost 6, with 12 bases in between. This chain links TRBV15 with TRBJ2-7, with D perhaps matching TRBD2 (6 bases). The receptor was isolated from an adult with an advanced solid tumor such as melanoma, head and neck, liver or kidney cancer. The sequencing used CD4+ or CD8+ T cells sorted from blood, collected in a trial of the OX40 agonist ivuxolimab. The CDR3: CATSRDLGGAEQYF. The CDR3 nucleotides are TGTGCCACCAGCAGAGATTTGGGGGGTGCCGAGCAGTACTTC.